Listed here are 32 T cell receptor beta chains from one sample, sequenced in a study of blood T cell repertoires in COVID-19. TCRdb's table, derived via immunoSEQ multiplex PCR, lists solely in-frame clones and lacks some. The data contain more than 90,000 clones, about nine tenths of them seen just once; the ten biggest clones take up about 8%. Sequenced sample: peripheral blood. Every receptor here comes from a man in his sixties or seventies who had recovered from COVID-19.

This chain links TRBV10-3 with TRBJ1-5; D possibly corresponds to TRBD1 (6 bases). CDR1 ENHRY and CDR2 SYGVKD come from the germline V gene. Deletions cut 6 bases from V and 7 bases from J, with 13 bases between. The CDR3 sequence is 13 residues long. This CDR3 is CAIRDSRLQPQHF. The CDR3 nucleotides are TGTGCCATCAGGGACAGCCGCCTCCAGCCCCAGCATTTT.

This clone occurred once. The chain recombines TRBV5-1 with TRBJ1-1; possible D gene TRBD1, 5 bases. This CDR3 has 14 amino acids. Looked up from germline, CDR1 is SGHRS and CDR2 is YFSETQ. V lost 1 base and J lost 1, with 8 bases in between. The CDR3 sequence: CASSLFRGNTEAFF. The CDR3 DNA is TGCGCCAGCAGCTTGTTTAGGGGGAACACTGAAGCTTTCTTT.

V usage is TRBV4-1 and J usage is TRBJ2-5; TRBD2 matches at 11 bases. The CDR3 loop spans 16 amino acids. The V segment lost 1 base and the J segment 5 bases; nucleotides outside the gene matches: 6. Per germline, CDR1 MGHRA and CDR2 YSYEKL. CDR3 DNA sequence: TGCGCCAGCAGCCAAGGGGATAGCGGGAGGGCGGAGACCCAGTACTTC. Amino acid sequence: CASSQGDSGRAETQYF.

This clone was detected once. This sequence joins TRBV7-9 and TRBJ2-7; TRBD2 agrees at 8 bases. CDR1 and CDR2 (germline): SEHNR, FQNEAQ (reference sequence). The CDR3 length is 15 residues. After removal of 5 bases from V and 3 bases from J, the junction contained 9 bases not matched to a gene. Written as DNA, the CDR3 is TGTGCCAGCAGCCGCCCGGGGGGGAACTACTACGAGCAGTACTTC. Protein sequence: CASSRPGGNYYEQYF.

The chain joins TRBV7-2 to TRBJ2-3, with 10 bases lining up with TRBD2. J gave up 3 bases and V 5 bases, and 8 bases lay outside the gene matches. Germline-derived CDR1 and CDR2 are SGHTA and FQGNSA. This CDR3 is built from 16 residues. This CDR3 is CASSIPSGGWTDTQYF. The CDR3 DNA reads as TGTGCCAGCAGCATTCCTAGCGGGGGTTGGACAGATACGCAGTATTTT. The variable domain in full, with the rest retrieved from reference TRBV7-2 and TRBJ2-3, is GAGVSQSPSNKVTEKGKDVELRCDPISGHTALYWYRQSLGQGLEFLIYFQGNSAPDKSGLPSDRFSAERTGGSVSTLTIQRTQQEDSAVYLCASSIPSGGWTDTQYFGPGTRLTVL.

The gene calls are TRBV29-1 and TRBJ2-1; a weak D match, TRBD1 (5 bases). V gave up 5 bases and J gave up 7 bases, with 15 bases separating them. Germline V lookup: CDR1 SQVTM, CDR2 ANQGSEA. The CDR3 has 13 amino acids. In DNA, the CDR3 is TGCAGCGTTAATGGGGTCAGGGAAAATGAGCAGTTCTTC. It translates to CSVNGVRENEQFF.

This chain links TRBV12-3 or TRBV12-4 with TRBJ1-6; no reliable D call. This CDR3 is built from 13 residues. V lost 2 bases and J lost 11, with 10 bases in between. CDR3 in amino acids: CASSLQVLTPLHF. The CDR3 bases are TGTGCCAGCAGTTTACAGGTTCTAACACCCCTCCACTTT.

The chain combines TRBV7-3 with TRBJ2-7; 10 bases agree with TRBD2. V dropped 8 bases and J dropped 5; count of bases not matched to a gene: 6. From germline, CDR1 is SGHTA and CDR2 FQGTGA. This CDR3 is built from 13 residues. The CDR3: CASSPSGSHEQYF. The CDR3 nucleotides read TGTGCCAGCTCGCCTAGCGGGAGTCACGAGCAGTACTTC.

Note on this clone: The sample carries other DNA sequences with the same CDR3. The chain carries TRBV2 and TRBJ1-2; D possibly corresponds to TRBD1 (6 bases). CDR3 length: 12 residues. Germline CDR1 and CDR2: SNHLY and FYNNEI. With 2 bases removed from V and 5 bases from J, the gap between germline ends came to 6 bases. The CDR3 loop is CASSERGYGYTF. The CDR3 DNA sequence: TGTGCCAGCAGTGAAAGGGGGTATGGCTACACCTTC. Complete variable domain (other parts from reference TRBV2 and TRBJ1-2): EPEVTQTPSHQVTQMGQEVILRCVPISNHLYFYWYRQILGQKVEFLVSFYNNEISEKSEIFDDQFSVERPDGSNFTLKIRSTKLEDSAMYFCASSERGYGYTFGSGTRLTVV.

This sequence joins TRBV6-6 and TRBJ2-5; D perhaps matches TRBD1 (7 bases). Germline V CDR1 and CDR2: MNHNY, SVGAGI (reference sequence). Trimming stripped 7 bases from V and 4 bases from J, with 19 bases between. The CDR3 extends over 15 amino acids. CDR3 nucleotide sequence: TGTGCCAGCATGGGGAACGACCAGGGGGGAGAGACCCAGTACTTC. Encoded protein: CASMGNDQGGETQYF.

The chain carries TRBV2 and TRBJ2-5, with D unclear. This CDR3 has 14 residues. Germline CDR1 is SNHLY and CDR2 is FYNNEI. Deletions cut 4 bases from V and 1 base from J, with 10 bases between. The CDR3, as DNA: TGTGCCAGCAGTGGATCCATGCGCCAAGAGACCCAGTACTTC. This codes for CASSGSMRQETQYF.

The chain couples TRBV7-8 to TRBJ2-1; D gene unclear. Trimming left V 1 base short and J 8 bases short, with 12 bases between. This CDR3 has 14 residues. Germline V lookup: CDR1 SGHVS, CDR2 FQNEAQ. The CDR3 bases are TGTGCCAGCAGCTTAGTTTCAAATGAGGATGAGCAGTTCTTC. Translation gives CASSLVSNEDEQFF.

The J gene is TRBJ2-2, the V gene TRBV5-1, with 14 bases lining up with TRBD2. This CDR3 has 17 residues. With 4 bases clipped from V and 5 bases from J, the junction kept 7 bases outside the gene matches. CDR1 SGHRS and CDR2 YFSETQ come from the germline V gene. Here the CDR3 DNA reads TGCGCCAGCAGCCTTGGGACTAGCGGGAGTGAAACCGGGGAGCTGTTTTTT. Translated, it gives CASSLGTSGSETGELFF. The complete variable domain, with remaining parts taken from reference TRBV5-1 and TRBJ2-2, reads KAGVTQTPRYLIKTRGQQVTLSCSPISGHRSVSWYQQTPGQGLQFLFEYFSETQRNKGNFPGRFSGRQFSNSRSEMNVSTLELGDSALYLCASSLGTSGSETGELFFGEGSRLTVL.

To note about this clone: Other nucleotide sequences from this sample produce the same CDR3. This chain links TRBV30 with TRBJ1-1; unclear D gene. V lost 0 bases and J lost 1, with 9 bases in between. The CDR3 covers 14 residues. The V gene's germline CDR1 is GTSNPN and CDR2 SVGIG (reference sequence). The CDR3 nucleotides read TGTGCCTGGAGTGTTCAGGCCGGGAACACTGAAGCTTTCTTT. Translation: CAWSVQAGNTEAFF.

As DNA, the CDR3 is TGTGCCAGCAGTGAAGGGAGGGCTTTCTTT. Translation gives CASSEGRAFF. V and J are TRBV2 and TRBJ1-1; D is ambiguous. In germline, CDR1 is SNHLY, CDR2 FYNNEI. The V end lost 1 base, the J end lost 11 bases, and 5 bases lay between the germline ends. The CDR3 is 10 residues long.

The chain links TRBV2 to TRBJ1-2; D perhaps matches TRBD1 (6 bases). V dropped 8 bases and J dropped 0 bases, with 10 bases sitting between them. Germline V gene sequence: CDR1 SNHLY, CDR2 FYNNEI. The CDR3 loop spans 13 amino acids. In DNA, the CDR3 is TGTGCCAGCCTCGGACAGACTAACTATGGCTACACCTTC. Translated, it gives CASLGQTNYGYTF.

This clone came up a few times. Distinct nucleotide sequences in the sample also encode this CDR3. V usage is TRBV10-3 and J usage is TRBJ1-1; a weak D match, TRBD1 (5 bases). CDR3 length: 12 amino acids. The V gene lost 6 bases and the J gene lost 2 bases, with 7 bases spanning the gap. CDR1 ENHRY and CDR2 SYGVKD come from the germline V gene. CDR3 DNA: TGTGCCATCAGGGGGACTAACACTGAAGCTTTCTTT. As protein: CAIRGTNTEAFF.

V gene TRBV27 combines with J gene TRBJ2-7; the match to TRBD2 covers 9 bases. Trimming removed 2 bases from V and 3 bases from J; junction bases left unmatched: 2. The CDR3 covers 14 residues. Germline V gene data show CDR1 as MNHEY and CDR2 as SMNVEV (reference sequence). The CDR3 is CASSLSGGFYEQYF. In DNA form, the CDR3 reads TGTGCCAGCAGTTTAAGCGGGGGGTTCTACGAGCAGTACTTC.

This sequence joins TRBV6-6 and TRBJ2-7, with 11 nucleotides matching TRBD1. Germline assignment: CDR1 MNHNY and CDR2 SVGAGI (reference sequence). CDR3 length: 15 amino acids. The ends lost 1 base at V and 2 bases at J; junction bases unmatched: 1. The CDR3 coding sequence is TGTGCCAGCAGTTACTTGGGACAGGGGGCCTACGAGCAGTACTTC. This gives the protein CASSYLGQGAYEQYF.

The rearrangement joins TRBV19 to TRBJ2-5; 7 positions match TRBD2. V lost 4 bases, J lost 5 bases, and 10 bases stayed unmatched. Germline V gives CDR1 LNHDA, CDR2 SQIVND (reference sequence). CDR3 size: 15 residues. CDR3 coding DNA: TGTGCCAGTAGTACCTATTATGGGGGAGGGGAGACCCAGTACTTC. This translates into CASSTYYGGGETQYF.

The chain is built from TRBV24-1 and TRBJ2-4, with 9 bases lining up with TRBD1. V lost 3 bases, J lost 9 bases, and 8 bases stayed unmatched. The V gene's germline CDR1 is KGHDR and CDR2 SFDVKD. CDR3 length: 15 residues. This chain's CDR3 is CATSDPGTGFGIQYF. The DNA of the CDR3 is TGTGCCACCAGTGATCCCGGGACAGGGTTCGGCATTCAGTACTTC.

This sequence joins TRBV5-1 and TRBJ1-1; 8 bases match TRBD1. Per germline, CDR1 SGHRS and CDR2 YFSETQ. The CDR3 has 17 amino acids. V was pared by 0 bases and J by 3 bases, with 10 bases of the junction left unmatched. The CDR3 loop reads CASSLEPFRQGHTEAFF. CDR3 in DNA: TGCGCCAGCAGCTTGGAACCCTTCAGACAGGGGCACACTGAAGCTTTCTTT.

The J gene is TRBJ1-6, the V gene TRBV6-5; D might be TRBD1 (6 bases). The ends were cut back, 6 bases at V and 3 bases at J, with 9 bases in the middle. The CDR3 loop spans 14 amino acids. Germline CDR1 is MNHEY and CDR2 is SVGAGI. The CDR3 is CASRNRDYNSPLHF. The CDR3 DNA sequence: TGTGCCAGCAGGAACAGGGACTATAATTCACCCCTCCACTTT.

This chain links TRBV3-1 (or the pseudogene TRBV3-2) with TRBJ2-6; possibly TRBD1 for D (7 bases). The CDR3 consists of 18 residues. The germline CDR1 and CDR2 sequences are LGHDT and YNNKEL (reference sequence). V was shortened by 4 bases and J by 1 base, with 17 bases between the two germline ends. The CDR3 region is CASSRGGTASSGANVLTF. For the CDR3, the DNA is TGTGCCAGCAGCCGAGGAGGGACAGCTTCTTCTGGGGCCAACGTCCTGACTTTC.

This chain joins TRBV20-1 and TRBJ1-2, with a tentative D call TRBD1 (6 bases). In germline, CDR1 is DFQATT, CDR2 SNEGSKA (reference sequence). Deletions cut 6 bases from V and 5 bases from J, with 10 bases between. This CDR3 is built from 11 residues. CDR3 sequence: CSARTAYGYTF. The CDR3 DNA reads TGCAGTGCACGGACAGCGTATGGCTACACCTTC.

In nucleotides, the CDR3 is TGTGCCAGCAGCTTAAACCAGGGCTACGAGCAGTACTTC. Its protein is CASSLNQGYEQYF. The chain has TRBV7-3 and TRBJ2-7, with D possibly matching TRBD1 (5 bases). The CDR3 is 13 residues long. V gave up 1 base and J gave up 3 bases, with 7 bases separating them. CDR1 SGHTA and CDR2 FQGTGA come from the germline V gene.

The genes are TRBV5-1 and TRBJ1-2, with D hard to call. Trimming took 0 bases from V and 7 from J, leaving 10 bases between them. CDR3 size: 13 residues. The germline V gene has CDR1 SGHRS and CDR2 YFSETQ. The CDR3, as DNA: TGCGCCAGCAGCTTGGAGTCTTCTAGTGGCTACACCTTC. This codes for CASSLESSSGYTF.

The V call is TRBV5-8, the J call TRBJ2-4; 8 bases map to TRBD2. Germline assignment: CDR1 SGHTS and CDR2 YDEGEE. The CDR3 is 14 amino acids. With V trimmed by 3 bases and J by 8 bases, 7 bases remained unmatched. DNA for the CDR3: TGTGCCAGCAGCTCCGCGGGGGGCAAGGACATTCAGTACTTC. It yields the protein CASSSAGGKDIQYF.

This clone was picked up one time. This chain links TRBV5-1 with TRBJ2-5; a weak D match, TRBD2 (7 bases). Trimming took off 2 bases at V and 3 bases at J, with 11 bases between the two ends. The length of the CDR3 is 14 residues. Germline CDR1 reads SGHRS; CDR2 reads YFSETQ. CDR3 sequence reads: CASSLRGGEETQYF. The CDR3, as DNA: TGCGCCAGCAGCTTAAGGGGGGGCGAAGAGACCCAGTACTTC.

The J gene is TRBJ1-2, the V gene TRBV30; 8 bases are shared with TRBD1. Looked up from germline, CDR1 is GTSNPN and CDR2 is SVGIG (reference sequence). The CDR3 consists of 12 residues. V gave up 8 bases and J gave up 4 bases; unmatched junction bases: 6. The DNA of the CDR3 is TGTGCCCGGGACAGGAGAGGCTATGGCTACACCTTC. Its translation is CARDRRGYGYTF.

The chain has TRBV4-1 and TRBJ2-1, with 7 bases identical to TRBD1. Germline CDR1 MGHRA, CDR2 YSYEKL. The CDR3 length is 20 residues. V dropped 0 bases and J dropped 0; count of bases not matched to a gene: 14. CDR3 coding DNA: TGCGCCAGCAGCCAAGATCTCAACCGACAGGGCCTTAGCTCCTACAATGAGCAGTTCTTC. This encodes CASSQDLNRQGLSSYNEQFF.

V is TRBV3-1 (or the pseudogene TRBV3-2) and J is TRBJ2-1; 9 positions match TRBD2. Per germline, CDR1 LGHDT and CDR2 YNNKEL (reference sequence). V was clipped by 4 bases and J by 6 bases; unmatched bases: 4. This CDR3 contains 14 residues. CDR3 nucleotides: TGTGCCAGCAGCCTAGCGGGGGAACCCAATGAGCAGTTCTTC. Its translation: CASSLAGEPNEQFF.